Each of the 16 T cell receptor beta chains below was sequenced from the same sample in a study of blood T cell repertoires in COVID-19. TCRdb's table, derived via immunoSEQ multiplex PCR, lists solely in-frame clones and lacks some. The sample includes a few hundred thousand clones, roughly four fifths seen only once; the top ten take 5% to 5.5%. Sample: PBMCs or T cells enriched from blood (not recorded which). The origin of the receptors is a woman between 50 and 59 years old who had recovered from COVID-19.

This sequence joins TRBV3-1 (or the pseudogene TRBV3-2) and TRBJ1-3; D unresolved. The V end was cut by 1 base, the J end by 0 bases, with 10 bases between. This CDR3 region has 16 residues. Per the germline V gene, CDR1 is LGHDT and CDR2 is YNNKEL (reference sequence). The CDR3 sequence: CASSQVRLFSGNTIYF. In DNA, the CDR3 is TGTGCCAGCAGCCAAGTGCGGCTTTTCTCTGGAAACACCATATATTTT.

The chain carries TRBV30 and TRBJ2-7; no firm D call. Germline V CDR1 and CDR2: GTSNPN, SVGIG (reference sequence). V was pared by 2 bases and J by 1 base, with 9 bases between. This CDR3 contains 13 residues. CDR3 region: CAWSSQISYEQYF. The CDR3 DNA is TGTGCCTGGAGTAGCCAAATTTCCTACGAGCAGTACTTC.

In DNA form, the CDR3 reads TGTGCCAGCAGTTTAATGGGGGAGGGTGAAAAACTGTTTTTT. Amino acids: CASSLMGEGEKLFF. The genes are TRBV28 and TRBJ1-4, with D possibly being TRBD1 (5 bases). This CDR3 region has 14 residues. The germline V gene encodes CDR1 MDHEN and CDR2 SYDVKM. V was trimmed by 2 bases and J by 7 bases, leaving 11 bases between them.

The chain's CDR3 is CASSLNQGFYYGYTF. The CDR3 DNA sequence: TGTGCCAGCAGTTTAAATCAGGGATTCTACTATGGCTACACCTTC. This chain links TRBV27 with TRBJ1-2, with a weak D call TRBD1 (5 bases). Germline V gives CDR1 MNHEY, CDR2 SMNVEV (reference sequence). V was pared by 2 bases and J by 3 bases, with 13 bases between. The CDR3 totals 15 residues.

V and J are TRBV13 and TRBJ1-2; TRBD1 agrees at 9 bases. From germline, CDR1 is PRHDT and CDR2 FYEKMQ (reference sequence). J lost 4 bases, V lost 5 bases, and 8 bases had no gene match. This CDR3 comprises 15 residues. CDR3 sequence: CASSPMGTGFYGYTF. CDR3 DNA: TGTGCCAGCAGCCCCATGGGGACAGGGTTCTATGGCTACACCTTC.

This chain joins TRBV11-2 and TRBJ2-2; TRBD2 matches 9 bases. Per the germline V gene, CDR1 is SGHAT and CDR2 is FQNNGV. The J segment lost 1 base and the V segment lost 3 bases, leaving 3 bases of the junction unmatched. This CDR3 contains 16 residues. The CDR3 protein is CASSFGAGGNTGELFF. The CDR3 nucleotides read TGTGCCAGCAGCTTCGGAGCGGGGGGGAACACCGGGGAGCTGTTTTTT.

V usage is TRBV5-5 and J usage is TRBJ2-7, with D possibly being TRBD2 (5 bases). The CDR3 length is 15 residues. Per the germline V gene, CDR1 is SGHKS and CDR2 is YYEKEE (reference sequence). The V end lost 6 bases, the J end lost 0 bases, and 16 bases lay between the germline ends. This CDR3 reads CASTPLFGDSYEQYF. As DNA, the CDR3 is TGTGCCAGCACCCCGTTGTTCGGGGACTCCTACGAGCAGTACTTC. The full variable domain, with the rest looked up from reference TRBV5-5 and TRBJ2-7, is DAGVTQSPTHLIKTRGQQVTLRCSPISGHKSVSWYQQVLGQGPQFIFQYYEKEERGRGNFPDRFSARQFPNYSSELNVNALLLGDSALYLCASTPLFGDSYEQYFGPGTRLTVT.

This clone was counted once. The V and J genes are TRBV5-1 and TRBJ2-3; no clear D gene. V gave up 2 bases and J gave up 1 base, with 11 bases separating them. The CDR3 runs 15 residues. CDR1 and CDR2 from the germline V gene are SGHRS and YFSETQ. The CDR3 nucleotides read TGCGCCAGCAGCTTAAGTCGGCAGGGCACAGATACGCAGTATTTT. Its protein is CASSLSRQGTDTQYF.

The chain joins TRBV20-1 to TRBJ2-3, with 10 bases that match TRBD2. Germline CDR1 reads DFQATT; CDR2 reads SNEGSKA (reference sequence). This CDR3 has 17 residues. V lost 3 bases, J lost 3 bases, and 12 bases stayed unmatched. Written as DNA, the CDR3 is TGCAGTGCTAGTCGATTAGGGACTAGCGAACCTACAGATACGCAGTATTTT. Its translation: CSASRLGTSEPTDTQYF.

V and J are TRBV6-2 or TRBV6-3 and TRBJ1-1, with a weak D call TRBD1 (6 bases). The CDR3 is 13 residues long. Trimming shortened V by 6 bases and J by 4 bases, and 12 bases separated the two germline ends. CDR1 and CDR2 (germline): MNHEY, SVGEGT. The CDR3 bases are TGTGCCAGCAGCCGGGGGCTGGGCACTGAAGCTTTCTTT. Its translation: CASSRGLGTEAFF.

This clone has only a few counts. The J gene is TRBJ1-6, the V gene TRBV5-5, with D uncertain. The CDR3 covers 14 residues. Trimming took 4 bases from V and 9 from J, leaving 14 bases between them. Germline V gene sequence: CDR1 SGHKS, CDR2 YYEKEE (reference sequence). The CDR3 DNA reads TGTGCCAGCAGCCACGAGGATTTCGGTTCACCCCTCCACTTT. It codes for CASSHEDFGSPLHF. Filled out from reference TRBV5-5 and TRBJ1-6, the complete variable domain reads DAGVTQSPTHLIKTRGQQVTLRCSPISGHKSVSWYQQVLGQGPQFIFQYYEKEERGRGNFPDRFSARQFPNYSSELNVNALLLGDSALYLCASSHEDFGSPLHFGNGTRLTVT.

This chain connects TRBV2 to TRBJ1-4, with D maybe TRBD1 (6 bases). V shed 5 bases and J shed 2 bases, with 12 bases lying between them. The CDR3 is made up of 15 amino acids. The germline gives CDR1 SNHLY, CDR2 FYNNEI. The CDR3 sequence: CASSTTGKTNEKLFF. The CDR3 region has the DNA TGTGCCAGCAGTACTACAGGGAAGACTAATGAAAAACTGTTTTTT.

This chain connects TRBV9 to TRBJ1-4, with 9 bases identical to TRBD1. V was clipped by 2 bases and J by 6 bases; unmatched bases: 5. The CDR3 is 15 amino acids. In germline, CDR1 is SGDLS, CDR2 YYNGEE. The CDR3 protein is CASSVEGQGYEKLFF. DNA of the CDR3: TGTGCCAGCAGCGTGGAGGGACAGGGTTATGAAAAACTGTTTTTT.

This chain joins TRBV16 and TRBJ1-1; D is unresolved. The CDR3 has 14 amino acids. The germline CDR1 and CDR2 sequences are KGHSY and FQNENV. V shed 4 bases and J shed 1 base, with 10 bases lying between them. CDR3 DNA sequence: TGTGCCAGCAGCCTCCAAACAGCGAACACTGAAGCTTTCTTT. This sequence encodes CASSLQTANTEAFF.

The rearrangement links TRBV10-1 to TRBJ2-3; 10 positions match TRBD2. The CDR3 loop spans 19 amino acids. Germline loops: CDR1 WNHNN, CDR2 SYGVQD (reference sequence). The V gene end was trimmed by 0 bases and the J gene end by 2 bases; junction bases not matched to a gene: 11. Written as DNA, the CDR3 is TGCGCCAGCAGTGAGTCTAGCGGGGGGCCCAATAAACACACAGATACGCAGTATTTT. It codes for CASSESSGGPNKHTDTQYF.

The chain combines TRBV23-1 with TRBJ2-1, with D possibly matching TRBD2 (6 bases). TRBV23-1 belongs to the ORF category, with a function that is uncertain. The CDR3 is 17 residues long. Trimming left V 6 bases short and J 8 bases short, with 26 bases between. The CDR3 protein is CASRRKRRGSRRDEQFF. The CDR3 coding sequence is TGCGCCAGCAGGCGGAAACGGCGGGGTTCCCGGCGCGATGAGCAGTTCTTC.